This paragraph covers one T cell receptor beta chain sequence. Its antigen is currently unknown. The data are from a study of OX40 agonist ivuxolimab in advanced cancers. Whole-study context: Participants, 75% to 90% male, averaged roughly 60 years of age, ranging from roughly 23 to 90. Broader study findings: There were also nonresponders showing low normalized T-cell clonal expansion.

There are 15 residues in the CDR3. Germline-derived CDR1 and CDR2 are SGHDN and FVKESK. With V trimmed by 4 bases and J by 4 bases, 4 bases remained unmatched. Using immunoSEQ multiplex PCR, the repertoire was profiled, and TCRdb retains in-frame clones only, with some absent. This sample yields some 70,000 clones, of which around 86% are seen a single time; 2.5% belongs to the top ten. This rearrangement joins TRBV14 to TRBJ2-2; TRBD2 matches 9 bases. The receptor was derived from an adult with an advanced solid tumor such as melanoma, head and neck, liver or kidney cancer. Specimen: CD4+ or CD8+ T cells sorted from blood, collected in a trial of the OX40 agonist ivuxolimab. The CDR3: CASSLAGAVTGELFF. Written as DNA, the CDR3 is TGTGCCAGCAGCCTAGCGGGAGCGGTCACCGGGGAGCTGTTTTTT.